This T cell receptor beta chain is drawn from a study of shared clonotypes between healthy human individuals. Study-wide results and limits: Naive CD4 clonotypes were shared across several donors at about 5%. Memory subsets had estimated richness that was generally smaller than that of naive subsets. The sole specimen, blood, was sampled, and tissue repertoires likely differ.

Profiled with immunoSEQ multiplex PCR; TCRdb holds only in-frame clones, not every one. This sample yields about 1.1 million clones, of which around 78% are seen a single time; 0.52% belongs to the top ten. J gave up 1 base and V 4 bases, and 2 bases lay outside the gene matches. This CDR3 is built from 17 residues. Germline CDR1 and CDR2: LGHNA and YSLEER. To note about this clone: The antigen is undetermined.

The sample was memory CD4+ T cells from PBMCs. The subset is: CD45RA-negative fraction. The chain employs TRBV4-3 and TRBJ2-1; 15 nucleotides align to TRBD2. This TCR was recovered from a young man in good health. Some clones in this sample may be carry-over from other donors' samples. This CDR3 reads CASSRGLAGGSYNEQFF. CDR3 coding DNA: TGCGCCAGCAGCCGAGGACTAGCGGGAGGGTCCTACAATGAGCAGTTCTTC.